The clone carrying this T cell receptor (beta chain) was found many times. The entry originates in a study of T cells in Graves' hyperthyroidism and ophthalmopathy. The CDR3 spans 17 residues. The V and J ends lost 2 bases and 0 bases, in that order; junction bases with no gene match: 7. Germline V CDR1 and CDR2: MNHNS, SASEGT. The study excluded patients with uncontrolled infection, other autoimmune disease, pregnancy or lactation. TCR beta CDR3 sequences were amplified from RNA transcripts. Using the HTBI primer set, a first-round RT-PCR was run on the TCR CDR3. TCRdb reprocessed the multiplex PCR reads with MiXCR, giving one entry per CDR3 protein. This sample has over 500,000 distinct CDR3 sequences, with over 15% found just once.

Material: blood. The TCR sequence derives from a young woman with Graves' ophthalmopathy. The chain carries TRBV6-1 and TRBJ1-1; 9 nucleotides line up with TRBD1. The CDR3 DNA reads as TGTGCCAGCAGTGAACTTGGACAGGGGACGTTGAACACTGAAGCTTTCTTT. Translation gives CASSELGQGTLNTEAFF.